This TCR beta chain was recorded in a study of T cell repertoires in cytomegalovirus infection (dated by TCRdb to between 2017 and 2020). Context from the whole study: Because public TCR beta signatures pointed to carriage of CMV infection together with the matching HLA type, the HLA type of each donor mattered for the analysis. What the work shows at the level of the full study, not this receptor alone: Cumulative frequency of public TCR beta family members discriminated carriers of CMV infection plus the relevant HLA type in this cohort and an independent roughly 330-donor cohort. The ex vivo response was dominated by HLA-C-restricted CMV-specific TCR beta clonotypes, which also provided the single most frequent clonotype in two of eight donors.

Sequencing used an Illumina HiSeq 1500. In-frame beta chains were kept once TCRdb had trimmed the public reads at Q25 with fastp and called clones with MiXCR. Here each entry gathers all rows of one CDR3 protein and keeps the most common genes and DNA. The sample table holds hundreds of thousands of distinct CDR3 sequences, of which about 24% were seen once. Clones ranked in the top ten supply roughly 8% of the sample. The germline V gene supplies CDR1 MNHEY and CDR2 SVGEGT. The junction shows trimming of 0 bases on V and 0 bases on J, and the gene matches do not reach 1 base of it. From its cysteine to its phenylalanine, the CDR3 spans 16 amino acids. The entry retains the CDR3 DNA only, 48 bases that are in frame from base 1. This clonotype was detected many times. Its antigen specificity is not known. Within one base of it there is no much larger clone, and no base qualities were kept.

Sequencing used CD8+ T cells from PBMCs. The V gene is TRBV6-2 or TRBV6-3 and the J gene is TRBJ2-1, and 8 bases in between align with TRBD2. This clonotype was obtained from a human donor in good health (CMV status not recorded). Some clones in this sample may be carry-over from other donors' samples. The sequenced DNA is TGTGCCAGCAGTTACTCAGCGGGGGACTCCTACAATGAGCAGTTCTTC. Its protein product is CASSYSAGDSYNEQFF.